The clone carrying this T cell receptor beta chain was seen only a few times. Its antigen is not known. This record belongs to a study of cytomegalovirus exposure and HLA in healthy donors. It was with 60 Vbeta and 13 Jbeta primers that the PCR ran. Sequencing was performed with immunoSEQ multiplex PCR; in TCRdb, only in-frame clones are kept and a portion is missing. The sample lists over 120,000 clones, approximately 80% seen once, with about 2.2% in the top ten. Trimming took off 7 bases at V and 0 bases at J, with 7 bases between the two ends. CDR3 length: 12 residues. Looked up from germline, CDR1 is MNHNS and CDR2 is SASEGT. Study-wide points: Highest at DRB1 and lowest at HLA-C, TCR association rates differed among HLA loci in a later analysis. The study designated roughly 150 TCR beta chains cytomegalovirus-associated.

The J gene is TRBJ2-7, the V gene TRBV6-1; D is undetermined. Sequencing was carried out using PBMCs. The sequence derives from a woman between 18 and 29 years old in good health and CMV-seropositive. The CDR3: CASNGFSYEQYF. The DNA of the CDR3 is TGTGCCAGCAATGGCTTCTCCTACGAGCAGTACTTC.